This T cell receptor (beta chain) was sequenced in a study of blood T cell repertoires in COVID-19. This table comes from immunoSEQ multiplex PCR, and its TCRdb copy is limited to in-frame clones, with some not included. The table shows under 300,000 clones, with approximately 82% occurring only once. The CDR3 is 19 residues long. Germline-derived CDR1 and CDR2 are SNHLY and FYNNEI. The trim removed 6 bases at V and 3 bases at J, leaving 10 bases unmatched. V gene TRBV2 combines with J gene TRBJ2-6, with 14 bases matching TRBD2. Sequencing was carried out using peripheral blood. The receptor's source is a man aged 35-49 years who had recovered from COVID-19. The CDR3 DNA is TGTGCCAGCAGCCGACTAGCGGGAGGGCCAGGGGATGGGGCCAACGTCCTGACTTTC. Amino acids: CASSRLAGGPGDGANVLTF.